This TCR beta chain was recorded in a study of blood T cell repertoires in COVID-19. Study details: The United States, Italy and Spain provided the acute and convalescent COVID-19 samples.

Deletions cut 0 bases from V and 6 bases from J, with 18 bases between. Germline lookup yields CDR1 LGHDT and CDR2 YNNKEL (reference sequence). The CDR3 contains 17 residues. This clone appeared a single time. This study enrolled people aged 18 to 89 from approximately 24 US geographic areas. Cohorts were determined from participant-reported clinical history. Original data processing: From reference gene primer amplification, estimates of nucleated cell counts were derived. Measured with immunoSEQ multiplex PCR; TCRdb has only the in-frame clones, and not every one. V and J calls plus clone size are reproduced from that table; the DNA served to infer D and trimming. Here the sample spans about 300,000 clones, 90% being singletons.

The TCR comes from a woman aged 18-35 years with acute COVID-19. The sample consisted of PBMCs or T cells enriched from blood (not recorded which). The chain links TRBV3-1 (or the pseudogene TRBV3-2) to TRBJ1-5; D is possibly TRBD1 (5 bases). The CDR3 DNA reads as TGTGCCAGCAGCCAAGATTCTCCCAGGGTAACCGGTCAGCCCCAGCATTTT. Translating gives CASSQDSPRVTGQPQHF.